A selection of T cell receptor beta chains follows, all from one sample in a study of T cells after posttransplantation cyclophosphamide. Assay: immunoSEQ multiplex PCR; the TCRdb copy retains only in-frame clones and omits some. Seen here are about 16,000 clones, approximately 90% observed once, and the top ten hold more than 0.45%. The material sequenced was CD4+ T cells sorted from blood, taken after allogeneic stem cell transplant with posttransplant cyclophosphamide. These TCRs come from a male patient over 55 who received an allogeneic stem cell transplant from a related donor and was CMV-positive. Among the T cells, some may be from the graft donor. CDR3s include the opening cysteine and the closing phenylalanine or tryptophan. Fields, in order: clone size, J gene, V gene, D gene, CDR3 DNA, CDR3 protein. D genes are given only for firm matches. Clone sizes are given selectively: once, few, many, or a class where the clone is expanded.

. TRBJ2-7 TRBV20-1 . TGCAGTGCTAGACATGGCCCCGAGCAGTACTTC CSARHGPEQYF
. TRBJ1-2 TRBV4-2 . TGTGCCAGCAGCCAAGAAGGAGGGGATGGCTACACCTTC CASSQEGGDGYTF
. TRBJ2-1 TRBV25-1 . TGTGCCAGCAGACGCGGGGACGGGCAGTTCTTC CASRRGDGQFF
. TRBJ1-3 TRBV7-2 . TGTGCCAGCAGCTCAGGGCTCTCTGGAAACACCATATATTTT CASSSGLSGNTIYF
. TRBJ2-4 TRBV30 . TGTGCCTGGAGTGTTAAGGGGGACATTCAGTACTTC CAWSVKGDIQYF
. TRBJ2-3 TRBV9 TRBD2 TGTGCCAGCAGCGGCGCTAGCGGGGGGGCAGGAGATACGCAGTATTTT CASSGASGGAGDTQYF
. TRBJ2-7 TRBV2 . TGTGCCAGCACCTTGGCAGGACTCACCTACGAGCAGTACTTC CASTLAGLTYEQYF
. TRBJ1-1 TRBV6-1 TRBD1 TGTGCCAGCTCTCTCTGGACAGGGATCAACACTGAAGCTTTCTTT CASSLWTGINTEAFF
. TRBJ1-5 TRBV19 . TGTGCCAGTAGTATTGTCGGGCGGGTGGATCAGCCCCAGCATTTT CASSIVGRVDQPQHF
. TRBJ2-2 TRBV5-1 . TGCGCCAGCAGCTTGGAAAGGGGCTGGACCGGGGAGCTGTTTTTT CASSLERGWTGELFF
. TRBJ2-7 TRBV7-2 TRBD2 TGTGCCAGCAGCTTAGGCGCTAGCGGGACCTACGAGCAGTACTTC CASSLGASGTYEQYF
. TRBJ1-5 TRBV7-3 . TGTGCCAGCAGCTCCCTTCCCCATCAGCCCCAGCATTTT CASSSLPHQPQHF
. TRBJ1-2 TRBV18 . TGTGCCAGCTCACCGTCGAGGGACTATGGCTACACCTTC CASSPSRDYGYTF
. TRBJ2-7 TRBV11-2 . TGCGCCAGCAGCTTTTTACAGGGTCTCTACGAGCAGTACTTC CASSFLQGLYEQYF
. TRBJ2-5 TRBV7-3 . TGTGCCAGCAGCTTAAGGGACACAGTCCAAGAGACCCAGTACTTC CASSLRDTVQETQYF
. TRBJ1-4 TRBV4-1 . TGCGCCAGCAGCCAAACGTACAGTCCCCGGTATGAAAAACTGTTTTTT CASSQTYSPRYEKLFF
. TRBJ2-7 TRBV27 . TGTGCCAGCAGTCGCCAGGACGGGACCTACGAGCAGTACTTC CASSRQDGTYEQYF
. TRBJ1-4 TRBV25-1 . TGTGCCAGCAGTGCCTCCGGGTATGAAAAACTGTTTTTT CASSASGYEKLFF
. TRBJ2-6 TRBV27 . TGTGCCAGCAGTTTATCGCCAAACAATAGGGCCAACGTCCTGACTTTC CASSLSPNNRANVLTF
. TRBJ2-3 TRBV7-3 . TGTGCCAGCAGCTTAAATGGCCGTTCGGATACGCAGTATTTT CASSLNGRSDTQYF
. TRBJ1-5 TRBV5-6 . TGTGCCACAACCAGACAGCCCCAGCATTTT CATTRQPQHF
. TRBJ2-2 TRBV4-1 TRBD2 TGCGCCAGCAGCCAAGGATTTAGCGGGGGGACCGGGGAGCTGTTTTTT CASSQGFSGGTGELFF
. TRBJ2-1 TRBV5-1 TRBD2 TGCGCCAGCAGCTTGGCGGGGACTAACAATGAGCAGTTCTTC CASSLAGTNNEQFF
. TRBJ2-7 TRBV7-6 TRBD2 TGTGCCAGCACCATGGGAGCGGGAGGGAGCGAGCAGTACTTC CASTMGAGGSEQYF
. TRBJ1-2 TRBV19 TRBD1 TGTGCCACCACGGGACAGCCTAACTATGGCTACACCTTC CATTGQPNYGYTF
. TRBJ2-2 TRBV15 TRBD2 TGTGCCACCAGCAGGGCGGGGGTGGGAACCGGGGAGCTGTTTTTT CATSRAGVGTGELFF
once TRBJ1-2 TRBV19 . TGTGCCAGTAGTGCCTCACATACAGGGATAGCCTATGGCTACACCTTC CASSASHTGIAYGYTF
. TRBJ1-4 TRBV4-3 TRBD1 TGCGCCAGCAGCCTCGGGACAGATCCAACTAATGAAAAACTGTTTTTT CASSLGTDPTNEKLFF
. TRBJ1-2 TRBV7-6 . TGTGCCAGCAGCTTCACGTCCGGAGAAGGCTACACCTTC CASSFTSGEGYTF
. TRBJ2-1 TRBV7-9 TRBD2 TGTGCCAGCAGCTTAGTGGGCGGGGGTGGTAACAATGAGCAGTTCTTC CASSLVGGGGNNEQFF
. TRBJ2-1 TRBV15 . TGTGCCACCAGCAGCAATGGACAGACCTACAATGAGCAGTTCTTC CATSSNGQTYNEQFF
. TRBJ2-7 TRBV7-9 TRBD2 TGTGCCAGCAGCTTTAGCGGGGGGGCAGGGGAGCAGTACTTC CASSFSGGAGEQYF
. TRBJ1-6 TRBV19 TRBD1 TGTGCCAGTAGTAGCGTCGGGACAGCCGATTCCCCCCTCCACTTT CASSSVGTADSPLHF
few TRBJ1-4 TRBV7-8 . TGTGCCAGCAGTCAACAGGCGTTAACTAATGAAAAACTGTTTTTT CASSQQALTNEKLFF
. TRBJ1-5 TRBV7-2 . TGTGCCAGCAGCGCCAGGGGAAAGGATCAGCCCCAGCATTTT CASSARGKDQPQHF
few TRBJ2-3 TRBV11-3 TRBD2 TGTGCCAGCAGTCCCGGACTAGCGGGGGGCACAGATACGCAGTATTTT CASSPGLAGGTDTQYF
. TRBJ1-3 TRBV5-1 TRBD1 TGCGCCAGCAGCTTATCAGGGGGCTCTGGAAACACCATATATTTT CASSLSGGSGNTIYF
few TRBJ2-7 TRBV5-4 TRBD2 TGTGCCAGCAGCTCCCAGACTAGCTCGGACGAGCAGTACTTC CASSSQTSSDEQYF
. TRBJ2-1 TRBV5-4 TRBD2 TGTGCCAGCAGCTCGGAGGTGCTAGCGGCTGAACAGTTCTTC CASSSEVLAAEQFF
. TRBJ2-7 TRBV4-3 . TGCGCCAGCAGCCATGGTGGACAAGGGGACTACGAGCAGTACTTC CASSHGGQGDYEQYF
. TRBJ1-4 TRBV5-4 TRBD1 TGTGCCAGCAGCCAGGGGGCAACTAATGAAAAACTGTTTTTT CASSQGATNEKLFF
. TRBJ2-6 TRBV19 . TGTGCCAGTAGTACGACAGGAAGTGGGGCCAACGTCCTGACTTTC CASSTTGSGANVLTF
. TRBJ1-1 TRBV5-8 . TGTGCCAGCAGCCCCGAACAGCACGTGAACACTGAAGCTTTCTTT CASSPEQHVNTEAFF
. TRBJ2-5 TRBV4-2 TRBD2 TGTGCCAGCAGCCAAGACCCCTCCGCGACCCGGGGGGGGACCCAGTACTTC CASSQDPSATRGGTQYF
. TRBJ1-1 TRBV10-3 TRBD1 TGTGCCATCAGCCCGGACAGGGGTGAAACTGAAGCTTTCTTT CAISPDRGETEAFF
. TRBJ2-5 TRBV6-1 TRBD1 TGTGCCAGCAGTCGCAGACAGGGGGCTGAGACCCAGTACTTC CASSRRQGAETQYF
. TRBJ2-6 TRBV30 . TGTGCCTGGAGCCCTTGGATAGGCAGGGTCTCTGGGGCCAACGTCCTGACTTTC CAWSPWIGRVSGANVLTF
. TRBJ2-4 TRBV5-1 . TGCGCCAGCAGCTTGGAGCCGGGGAGGGCCAAAAACATTCAGTACTTC CASSLEPGRAKNIQYF
. TRBJ1-1 TRBV7-2 TRBD1 TGTGCCAGCAGCTTACCACCCGGGACAGGATTTGAAGCTTTCTTT CASSLPPGTGFEAFF
few TRBJ2-7 TRBV5-4 TRBD2 TGTGCCAGCAGCCCCCGGGGCGGGGGGCCCTACGAGCAGTACTTC CASSPRGGGPYEQYF
. TRBJ2-5 TRBV25-1 TRBD1 TGTGCCAGCAGAGGACAGGGTGGAAAGTACCAAGAGACCCAGTACTTC CASRGQGGKYQETQYF
. TRBJ2-5 TRBV5-6 . TGTGCCAGCAGCTTAGGGGCTGAGGAGACCCAGTACTTC CASSLGAEETQYF
. TRBJ1-4 TRBV6-5 . TGTGCCAGCAGTCAACAGGATAGGCGTGAAAAACTGTTTTTT CASSQQDRREKLFF
. TRBJ1-5 TRBV7-6 . TGTGCCAGCAGCTTAGGGACAGCTAGCAATCAGCCCCAGCATTTT CASSLGTASNQPQHF
. TRBJ1-2 TRBV29-1 TRBD1 TGCAGCGTTGGGGACAGGGGGAACTATGGCTACACCTTC CSVGDRGNYGYTF
once TRBJ1-2 TRBV18 TRBD1 TGTGCCAGCTCAGAGGCAGGGGGCAATGGCTACACCTTC CASSEAGGNGYTF
. TRBJ2-7 TRBV6-1 . TGTGCCAGCAGAGCCACAGGTCCCACCTACGAGCAGTACTTC CASRATGPTYEQYF
. TRBJ1-6 TRBV11-3 . TGTGCCAGCAGCTTAAATAGCGAGAGATTTTCACCCCTCCACTTT CASSLNSERFSPLHF
. TRBJ2-1 TRBV7-2 TRBD2 TGTGCCAGCAGCTCAGTGGGTAGCGGGGGCTCCTACAATGAGCAGTTCTTC CASSSVGSGGSYNEQFF
once TRBJ1-1 TRBV18 . TGTGCCAGCTCACCACGGGTCAACCCAGGACGTAGCGAGAACACTGAAGCTTTCTTT CASSPRVNPGRSENTEAFF